Listed below are T cell receptor beta chains from one sample, sequenced in a study of beta chain features in type 1 diabetes. Assay: immunoSEQ multiplex PCR; the TCRdb copy retains only in-frame clones and omits some. The sample has tens of thousands of clones, over 50% seen once. The sequenced sample was Tregs from blood. The receptors stem from a woman younger than 30 in good health. CDR3s include the opening cysteine and the closing phenylalanine or tryptophan. The D gene is left open where the match is weak. Size is stated for part of the rows, as once, few or many counts, or as a class when the clone is expanded.

D gene	V gene	clone size	J gene	CDR3 protein	CDR3 DNA
TRBD2	TRBV5-6	.	TRBJ2-4	CASSLQSSGRNIQYF	TGTGCCAGCAGCTTGCAGTCTAGCGGGAGAAACATTCAGTACTTC
TRBD1	TRBV18	few	TRBJ2-3	CASSYYRGFADTQYF	TGTGCCAGCTCATACTACAGGGGCTTCGCAGATACGCAGTATTTT
TRBD1	TRBV10-3	few	TRBJ2-1	CATNQGASSYNEQFF	TGTGCCACGAATCAGGGGGCTAGCTCCTACAATGAGCAGTTCTTC
TRBD2	TRBV7-2	.	TRBJ2-5	CASSLNGGARETQYF	TGTGCCAGCAGCTTAAACGGGGGGGCCCGGGAGACCCAGTACTTC
TRBD1	TRBV18	.	TRBJ2-5	CASSPTGQETQYF	TGTGCCAGCTCACCGACAGGGCAAGAGACCCAGTACTTC
TRBD1	TRBV5-1	.	TRBJ2-1	CASIPSGGTGAYNEQFF	TGCGCCAGCATCCCAAGCGGCGGGACAGGGGCCTACAATGAGCAGTTCTTC
.	TRBV7-9	.	TRBJ1-3	CASSFDRGQRESSGNTIYF	TGTGCCAGCAGCTTCGATCGCGGACAACGAGAATCATCTGGAAACACCATATATTTT
.	TRBV6-5	.	TRBJ2-7	CASSYSIPQGRYEQYF	TGTGCCAGCAGTTACTCGATACCACAGGGAAGGTACGAGCAGTACTTC
.	TRBV7-8	.	TRBJ1-5	CASSADGDQPQHF	TGTGCCAGCAGCGCAGACGGGGATCAGCCCCAGCATTTT
TRBD1	TRBV7-9	.	TRBJ2-7	CASSSTTGGPSVLSYEQYF	TGTGCCAGCAGCTCCACGACAGGGGGCCCCTCCGTCCTCTCCTACGAGCAGTACTTC
TRBD1	TRBV5-6	.	TRBJ2-3	CASSQGARRDTQYF	TGTGCCAGCAGCCAGGGGGCGCGGAGAGATACGCAGTATTTT
TRBD2	TRBV7-3	.	TRBJ2-3	CASSSGLAGADTQYF	TGTGCCAGCAGCTCGGGACTAGCGGGAGCAGATACGCAGTATTTT
TRBD2	TRBV5-1	.	TRBJ2-2	CASRPLRAGVNGELFF	TGCGCCAGCAGGCCCCTCCGGGCGGGGGTGAACGGGGAGCTGTTTTTT
.	TRBV5-1	.	TRBJ2-6	CASRLGLVSGANVLTF	TGCGCCAGCAGGCTGGGACTGGTCTCTGGGGCCAACGTCCTGACTTTC
.	TRBV30	few	TRBJ2-3	CAWDRRGTDTQYF	TGTGCCTGGGACCGTCGAGGGACAGATACGCAGTATTTT
TRBD1	TRBV9	.	TRBJ1-2	CASSSRTGGYTF	TGTGCCAGCAGCTCCCGGACAGGTGGCTACACCTTC
TRBD1	TRBV4-3	.	TRBJ2-3	CASSQNPLTGAGTDTQYF	TGCGCCAGCAGCCAAAATCCGCTAACAGGGGCGGGCACAGATACGCAGTATTTT
.	TRBV2	.	TRBJ1-2	CASSDRGRDYGYTF	TGTGCCAGCAGTGACCGGGGTCGCGACTATGGCTACACCTTC
.	TRBV6-5	.	TRBJ1-1	CASRRGLDEAFF	TGTGCCAGCAGACGCGGACTGGACGAAGCTTTCTTT
TRBD1	TRBV4-1	.	TRBJ2-3	CASSQDPQGAPDTQYF	TGCGCCAGCAGCCAAGACCCTCAGGGGGCCCCAGATACGCAGTATTTT
.	TRBV9	.	TRBJ2-3	CASSVLLGDTQYF	TGTGCCAGCAGCGTCTTACTAGGCGATACGCAGTATTTT
TRBD1	TRBV19	.	TRBJ1-2	CASSIRTGLGYTF	TGTGCCAGTAGTATCCGGACAGGGCTTGGCTACACCTTC
.	TRBV7-8	.	TRBJ2-7	CASSRRAASWEPYEQYF	TGTGCCAGCAGCCGTCGGGCTGCCTCGTGGGAGCCCTACGAGCAGTACTTC
TRBD2	TRBV9	.	TRBJ2-5	CASSTLGTSEPGLETQYF	TGTGCCAGCAGCACGCTTGGGACTAGCGAACCCGGGTTGGAGACCCAGTACTTC
TRBD1	TRBV14	.	TRBJ2-7	CASRDRAGTAEQYF	TGTGCCAGCAGGGACAGGGCCGGAACCGCCGAGCAGTACTTC
.	TRBV5-1	.	TRBJ1-1	CASSLGEYAANTEAFF	TGCGCCAGCAGCTTGGGAGAATACGCTGCGAACACTGAAGCTTTCTTT
TRBD2	TRBV14	.	TRBJ2-1	CASSQGSSGYNEQFF	TGTGCCAGCAGCCAAGGGTCTAGCGGCTACAATGAGCAGTTCTTC
.	TRBV5-5	.	TRBJ2-7	CASSLKGRFTDYEQYF	TGTGCCAGCAGCTTGAAGGGGCGATTTACTGACTACGAGCAGTACTTC
.	TRBV12-5	.	TRBJ1-1	CASGTDLESTEAFF	TGTGCTAGTGGTACCGACTTAGAGAGCACTGAAGCTTTCTTT
.	TRBV18	.	TRBJ2-7	CASSPHYEQYF	TGTGCCAGCTCACCCCACTACGAGCAGTACTTC
.	TRBV7-9	few	TRBJ2-2	CASSLAARIFTGELFF	TGTGCCAGCAGCTTAGCGGCCAGGATCTTTACCGGGGAGCTGTTTTTT
.	TRBV2	.	TRBJ1-4	CASSGTREKLFF	TGTGCCAGTTCCGGGACACGAGAAAAACTGTTTTTT